Sequencing of this T cell receptor beta chain was carried out in a study of shared clonotypes between healthy human individuals. The overall study: A couple of female and a few male donors aged 18 to 49 were enrolled.

A remark on this clone: Its matching antigen is unknown.

Only in-frame clones appear in the TCRdb table, and some are missing; sequencing was by immunoSEQ multiplex PCR. The sample lists some 500,000 clones; roughly 95% were seen once. Overall study results and limits: With several donors compared, 5% to 5.5% of naive CD4 clonotypes were shared. Among the subsets, naive ones generally showed larger estimated richness than memory ones.

V shed 3 bases and J shed 4 bases, with 18 bases lying between them. This CDR3 has 17 amino acids. The V gene's germline CDR1 is LNHDA and CDR2 SQIVND (reference sequence). The sample comprised naive CD4+ T cells sorted from blood. As to subset: CD45RA+ positively selected. This receptor was obtained from a woman aged 25 to 39 in good health. The genes are TRBV19 and TRBJ1-4; D is perhaps TRBD1 (6 bases). CDR3 DNA: TGTGCCAGTAGTATTTGGGGGCGCGTGAGTGATAATGAAAAACTGTTTTTT. The encoded protein is CASSIWGRVSDNEKLFF.